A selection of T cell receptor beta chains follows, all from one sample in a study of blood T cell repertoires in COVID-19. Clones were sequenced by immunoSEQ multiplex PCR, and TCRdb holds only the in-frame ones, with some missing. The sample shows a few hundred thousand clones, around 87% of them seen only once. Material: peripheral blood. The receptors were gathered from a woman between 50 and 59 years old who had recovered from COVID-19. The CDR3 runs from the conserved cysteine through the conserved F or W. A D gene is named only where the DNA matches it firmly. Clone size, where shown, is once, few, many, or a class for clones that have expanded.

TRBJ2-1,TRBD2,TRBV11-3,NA,TGTGCCAGCAGCTTAAGGACTAGCGTGGGGAGTGAGCAGTTCTTC,CASSLRTSVGSEQFF
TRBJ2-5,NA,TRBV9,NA,TGTGCCAGCAGCGTAGGGGCCAATCAAGAGACCCAGTACTTC,CASSVGANQETQYF
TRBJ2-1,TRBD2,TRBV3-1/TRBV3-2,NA,TGTGCCAGCAGCCCCGGGGGGGCGGATGAGCAGTTCTTC,CASSPGGADEQFF
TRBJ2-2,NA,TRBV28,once,TGTGCCAGCACCAATGGGGGGTTCGGGACCGGGGAGCTGTTTTTT,CASTNGGFGTGELFF
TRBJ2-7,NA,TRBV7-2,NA,TGTGCCAGCAGCTTACTTTTGCCTCAGCTAGCAGCCTACGAGCAGTACTTC,CASSLLLPQLAAYEQYF
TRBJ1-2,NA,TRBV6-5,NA,TGTGCCAGCAGTTATCGGGATTCTTATGGCTACACCTTC,CASSYRDSYGYTF
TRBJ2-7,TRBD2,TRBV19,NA,TGTGCCAGTAGCCCCCTGCGGGAGTCACACGAGCAGTACTTC,CASSPLRESHEQYF
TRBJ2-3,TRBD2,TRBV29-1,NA,TGCAGCGTTCCTCTAGCGGGAGGAATAGATACGCAGTATTTT,CSVPLAGGIDTQYF
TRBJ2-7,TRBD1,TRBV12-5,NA,TGTGCTAGTGGTTCTAGGGGACAGGGACGCCACGAGCAGTACTTC,CASGSRGQGRHEQYF
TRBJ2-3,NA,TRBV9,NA,TGTGCCAGCAGTAGGGGTGGTAGCGGAACCACAGATACGCAGTATTTT,CASSRGGSGTTDTQYF
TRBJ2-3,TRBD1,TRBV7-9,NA,TGTGCCAGCAGCACAAACAGGGGGCGCATGGAGGTTACAGATACGCAGTATTTT,CASSTNRGRMEVTDTQYF
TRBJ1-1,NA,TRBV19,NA,TGTGCCAGTCAGGATGTCCAGGGAACTGAAGCTTTCTTT,CASQDVQGTEAFF
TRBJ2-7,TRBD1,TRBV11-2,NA,TGTGCCAGCAGCTTAGATCGAACCGGGACAGGTATCTACGAGCAGTACTTC,CASSLDRTGTGIYEQYF
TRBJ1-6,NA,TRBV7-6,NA,TGTGCCAGCAGCTGGGGGGACTACAGGGAAAATTCACCCCTCCACTTT,CASSWGDYRENSPLHF